The subject of this entry is one TCR beta chain. What antigen it recognizes has not been identified. Sequence at one end of the junction differs from germline and may be a read error. The entire amount of isolated RNA was reverse transcribed using the High Capacity cDNA Reverse Transcription Kit, so the sequenced TCRB transcripts were expressed ones. Deep immunoSEQ sequencing was performed on naive, central memory and regulatory T cell samples, with an average of about 3.6 million total reads per sample. Sorted cells were lysed in RLT buffer, and RNA was extracted using DNase-treated RNeasy Micro or Mini kits according to cell number. Each cell subset was processed separately to prevent cross-contamination, with patient and healthy donor samples processed together. Using the immunoSEQ multiplex PCR, TCRB sequences were amplified from cDNA into 87-bp fragments spanning the CDR3 region. Amplicons were sequenced on the Illumina HiSeq platform. As for the original processing: PCR bias was computationally corrected using synthetic template baselines, reads within Hamming distance 2 were collapsed, and singletons that could not be merged were discarded. Reads were aligned against IMGT to assign V, D and J genes, CDR3 length and insertions or deletions at six rearrangement sites. Within each subset, clonotype counts were normalized to sorted cell number, and only after that were true diversity and Gini coefficients computed with the tcR R package. Repertoire sharing was quantified using the overlap coefficient calculated on TCRB nucleotide sequences. This immuneACCESS table, as held by TCRdb, lists in-frame sequences with V and J called but not all clones. Of the missing ones, under half trace to an unresolved V gene in checked studies; the others have no known cause. That table furnishes V, J and clone size, whereas the DNA furnished D and trimming. The sample table contains tens of thousands of clones; only one count was recorded for about 69% of them. The ten largest clonotypes hold around 4.4% of the sample.

This record belongs to a study of beta chain features in type 1 diabetes listed by TCRdb under 2018. Regarding the research as a whole: Mean age, gender distribution, total cell number and subset yield were not different between patients and healthy donors. In the study, TCRB repertoires of sorted circulating CD4+ T cell subsets from recently diagnosed type 1 diabetes patients were compared with those of matched healthy donors. Regulatory and stem cell-like memory subsets were isolated from only 8 patients and about eight healthy donors, whereas naive and central memory subsets came from all 30 or so donors. A total of 100 million to 110 million sorted cells were examined across all samples, and a strong correlation was observed between cell number per subset and RNA yield. What the work shows at the level of the full study, not this receptor alone: At VDJ recombination sites, type 1 diabetes patients had fewer insertions and more deleted nucleotides, which implies abnormalities in thymic rearrangement. Type 1 diabetes patients showed a moderate but significant shortening of TCRB CDR3 length in all four CD4+ subsets. Because the HLA sub-analyses included only small numbers of individuals, any influence of HLA type on TCRB rearrangement was left unresolved. Because cDNA was sequenced instead of genomic DNA, activated cells with high expression could be over-represented, although the groups did not differ in activation or CD3 levels. Shorter templates might have been favored by PCR, but patient and control samples were amplified and corrected together, so both groups would have been affected equally by any skew. Naive, central memory and regulatory TCRB repertoires appeared more similar among patients than among healthy donors.

Each donor gave one peripheral blood draw, approximately 120 mL on average, collected into heparinised tubes. Using a panel that included CD45RO, CCR7, CD25, CD127, CD95 and CD27, naive, central memory, regulatory and stem cell-like memory CD4+ T cells were sorted on a BD FACSAria II. Purity was above 95% for every sorted population. PBMCs were isolated immediately by Lymphoprep density gradient centrifugation and stained directly without culture. So that batch effects would be minimized, each experiment stained and sorted samples in pairs, pairing one healthy donor with one patient. From the cysteine up to the phenylalanine, the CDR3 has a length of 14 residues. Of the read, only the CDR3 DNA is kept; its 42 bases are in frame from base 1. The germline V gene supplies CDR1 SGHTA and CDR2 FQGNSA.

In this chain, TRBV7-2 is recombined with TRBJ2-7; TRBD1 matches 8 bases in the middle. The sequence came from a man aged 18 to 30 with type 1 diabetes. Sequenced material: Tregs from blood. Interpreted using the paper, the cell subset or site label stands for: regulatory CD4+ T cells. The DNA reads as follows: TGTGCCAGCAGCCAACGGACAGGGTCCCACGAGCAGCACTTC. Translated, it reads CASSQRTGSHEQHF.